This T cell receptor beta chain was found in a study of beta chain features in type 1 diabetes. A note on this clone: Its antigen is still unknown. Within the sample, other DNA sequences also encode this same CDR3.

Of the isolated RNA, all was reverse transcribed, and so the sequenced material was expressed TCRB transcripts. The method was immunoSEQ multiplex PCR; TCRdb's version includes in-frame clones alone and lacks a portion of them. The sample records fewer than 900,000 clones, 15% to 20% being singletons. Study results and limitations: TCRB rearrangement may or may not be influenced by HLA type; here this remained unresolved.

The V gene end was trimmed by 1 base and the J gene end by 2 bases; junction bases not matched to a gene: 0. This CDR3 spans 14 amino acids. Germline CDR1 and CDR2: LGHNA and YNFKEQ. Sorting that relied on CD45RO/CCR7/CD25/CD127/CD95/CD27 yielded CD4+ naive, central memory, regulatory and stem cell-like memory cells. The sample taken for sequencing was naive CD4+ T cells from blood. This TCR was recovered from a woman aged 18-29 years in good health. The rearrangement joins TRBV4-2 to TRBJ2-7; 9 nucleotides line up with TRBD1. The CDR3 spells CASSQGQGAYEQYF. The CDR3 DNA sequence: TGTGCCAGCAGCCAAGGACAGGGGGCCTACGAGCAGTACTTC.